This T cell receptor beta chain emerged from a study of T cells after yellow fever vaccination. This clonotype was found a few times. Its antigen is unknown. General study findings and limits: Only a small proportion of the clonotypes turned up in both the CD4 and the CD8 compartments, likely arising from convergent recombination. Post-booster samples contained most primary-vaccination clones (approximately 96% CD4, about 90% CD8).

Using its own MiXCR run on the 5' RACE reads, TCRdb lists one record per CDR3 protein. The sample lists approximately 340,000 distinct CDR3 sequences, approximately 9% seen once, with about a sixth in the top ten. This clonotype was obtained from a man aged 18 to 30 who received the YFV17D yellow fever vaccine. This specimen was PBMCs, taken on the day of the first yellow fever vaccination.

In nucleotides, the CDR3 is TGTGCCAGCTCACCACTCCGGGACAGGGTTAACACTGAAGCTTTCTTT. Translated, it gives CASSPLRDRVNTEAFF. The genes are TRBV18 and TRBJ1-1; 9 positions agree with TRBD1. Trimming took 1 base from V and 2 from J; bases not matched to a gene: 5. The germline gives CDR1 KGHSH, CDR2 LQKENI. The CDR3 spans 16 residues.